The entry below describes one TCR beta chain. Antigen unknown. These data originate in a study of cytomegalovirus exposure and HLA in healthy donors. Study results and caveats: While the bulk of TCR sequences proved rare, some public TCRs turned up in many donors. The later analysis indicated that the majority of CMV-associated TCR beta chains appeared HLA-restricted. In an earlier analysis, most TCR beta V segments were productive about 90% or about 30% of the time.

V gave up 4 bases and J gave up 1 base, with 9 bases separating them. CDR1 is SGHAT, CDR2 FQNNGV, per germline. The CDR3 length is 14 residues. The primer mix had 60 Vbeta and 13 Jbeta primers. Produced via immunoSEQ multiplex PCR; TCRdb's table is partial and in-frame only. The sample lists around 200,000 clones; roughly 78% were seen once. V is TRBV11-2 and J is TRBJ2-3; D is perhaps TRBD1 (5 bases). The TCR originated in a boy aged 10-17 years in good health and CMV-seronegative. The sequenced sample consisted of PBMCs. CDR3 amino acids: CASSWGTGTDTQYF. The CDR3 nucleotides read TGTGCCAGCAGCTGGGGCACGGGCACAGATACGCAGTATTTT.